A selection of T cell receptor beta chains follows, all from one sample in a study of control samples from healthy donors and cancer patients. The protocol was immunoSEQ multiplex PCR, while the TCRdb copy is restricted to in-frame clones and leaves out a portion. The sample records around 170,000 clones, about 90% being singletons. The sequenced material came from blood. All receptors come from a woman younger than 45 in good health. The CDR3 runs from the conserved cysteine through the conserved F or W. Fields, in order: J gene, V gene, D gene, clone size, CDR3 protein, CDR3 DNA. A D gene is named only where the DNA matches it firmly. Clone size is not always given. Where it is, it says once, few, many or a class for expanded clones.

>TRBJ2-7|TRBV6-5|.|.
CASSYGIEGGGEQYF
TGTGCCAGCAGTTACGGGATCGAGGGAGGGGGGGAGCAGTACTTC
>TRBJ1-5|TRBV13|.|.
CASSLGTTNQPQHF
TGTGCCAGCAGCTTAGGGACGACCAATCAGCCCCAGCATTTT
>TRBJ1-2|TRBV9|.|once
CASSVGTSGLVPNYGYTF
TGTGCCAGCAGCGTAGGAACGTCAGGGTTGGTCCCTAACTATGGCTACACCTTC
>TRBJ1-5|TRBV2|.|.
CASSGLGGDLTPQHF
TGTGCCAGCAGTGGCCTCGGCGGTGACCTTACGCCCCAGCATTTT
>TRBJ2-7|TRBV7-5|.|.
CARSARSSSGRSYEQYF
TGTGCCAGAAGCGCTAGAAGCTCAAGCGGGAGATCCTACGAGCAGTACTTC
>TRBJ1-4|TRBV2|.|.
CASSEGGRLNEKLFF
TGTGCCAGCAGTGAAGGGGGCCGACTTAATGAAAAACTGTTTTTT
>TRBJ1-3|TRBV9|.|.
CASSADPTSGNTIYF
TGTGCCAGCAGCGCAGATCCTACCTCTGGAAACACCATATATTTT
>TRBJ2-1|TRBV9|.|.
CASSGQNEQFF
TGTGCCAGCAGCGGACAGAATGAGCAGTTCTTC
>TRBJ2-2|TRBV28|.|.
CASGALTTGELFF
TGTGCCAGCGGGGCCCTGACCACCGGGGAGCTGTTTTTT
>TRBJ2-3|TRBV3-1/TRBV3-2|.|.
CASSPRSGTDTQYF
TGTGCCAGCAGCCCCCGCAGCGGCACAGATACGCAGTATTTT
>TRBJ1-1|TRBV29-1|.|.
CSVPIGGRAEAFF
TGCAGCGTCCCTATTGGTGGGAGGGCTGAAGCTTTCTTT
>TRBJ2-5|TRBV6-5|.|.
CASGRDRGRRETQYF
TGTGCCAGCGGTAGAGATCGGGGGCGCAGGGAGACCCAGTACTTC
>TRBJ2-7|TRBV28|.|.
CASSLAIGERAYEQYF
TGTGCCAGCAGTTTAGCCATAGGAGAGAGGGCCTACGAGCAGTACTTC
>TRBJ2-5|TRBV6-5|.|.
CASSWRGRLPRETQYF
TGTGCCAGCAGTTGGAGGGGGCGTTTACCGCGAGAGACCCAGTACTTC
>TRBJ2-7|TRBV3-1/TRBV3-2|.|.
CASSPQGGASSYEQYF
TGTGCCAGCAGCCCTCAGGGTGGGGCGAGCTCCTACGAGCAGTACTTC
>TRBJ1-6|TRBV14|.|.
CASSRPTATSSYNSPLHF
TGTGCCAGCAGCCGCCCTACCGCTACTAGCTCCTATAATTCACCCCTCCACTTT
>TRBJ2-5|TRBV7-3|TRBD2|.
CASSFSGAQETQYF
TGTGCCAGCAGCTTTAGCGGGGCCCAAGAGACCCAGTACTTC
>TRBJ2-1|TRBV7-9|TRBD1|.
CASSLGTGPSYNEQFF
TGTGCCAGCAGCTTAGGGACAGGCCCCTCCTACAATGAGCAGTTCTTC
>TRBJ2-7|TRBV2|TRBD2|.
CASRVSELASGSYEQYF
TGTGCCAGCAGGGTAAGCGAGTTGGCTAGCGGGTCCTACGAGCAGTACTTC
>TRBJ1-4|TRBV29-1|TRBD1|.
CSVVPQGAGEKLFF
TGCAGCGTGGTACCTCAGGGGGCTGGTGAAAAACTGTTTTTT
>TRBJ1-2|TRBV28|.|.
CASSFRPESHHGYTF
TGTGCCAGCAGTTTTCGTCCCGAGTCTCACCATGGCTACACCTTC
>TRBJ2-5|TRBV5-1|.|.
CASSLELVETQYF
TGCGCCAGCAGCTTGGAGCTAGTGGAGACCCAGTACTTC
>TRBJ2-7|TRBV7-8|TRBD2|.
CASSRAGVSYEQYF
TGTGCCAGCAGCCGAGCGGGAGTGTCCTACGAGCAGTACTTC
>TRBJ1-6|TRBV19|TRBD1|.
CASSTGQGHNSPLHF
TGTGCCAGTAGTACGGGACAGGGACATAATTCACCCCTCCACTTT
>TRBJ1-1|TRBV6-5|.|.
CASSYRGGGGSEAFF
TGTGCCAGCAGTTACCGGGGGGGAGGAGGCTCTGAAGCTTTCTTT
>TRBJ1-1|TRBV4-1|.|.
CASSQERGYTEAFF
TGCGCCAGCAGCCAAGAAAGGGGATACACTGAAGCTTTCTTT
>TRBJ1-1|TRBV5-1|TRBD1|.
CASSQRTGNTEAFF
TGCGCCAGCAGCCAACGGACAGGGAACACTGAAGCTTTCTTT
>TRBJ2-3|TRBV7-2|TRBD2|once
CASGREREDTQYF
TGTGCCAGCGGGAGAGAGCGGGAGGATACGCAGTATTTT
>TRBJ1-1|TRBV21-1|.|.
CASRGQNTEAFF
TGTGCCAGCAGGGGGCAGAACACTGAAGCTTTCTTT
>TRBJ1-3|TRBV3-1/TRBV3-2|.|once
CASSLSTVSGNTIYF
TGTGCCAGCAGCCTCTCCACGGTCTCTGGAAACACCATATATTTT
>TRBJ2-3|TRBV21-1|.|.
CASKSPPSDTQYF
TGTGCCAGCAAATCCCCACCTTCGGATACGCAGTATTTT
>TRBJ1-1|TRBV12-3/TRBV12-4|.|once
CASRPESGLGAFF
TGTGCCAGCAGACCCGAGTCGGGCCTTGGGGCTTTCTTT